This T cell receptor beta chain was found in a study of sequential checkpoint blockade in melanoma. Study context: First-line arms were nivolumab then ipilimumab, or the reverse, randomized 1:1. After both sequences, patients received maintenance nivolumab.

The treatment is: randomized to nivolumab then ipilimumab (arm A) or the reverse (arm B). DNA-damaging chemotherapy had not been given to any patient beforehand. Sorted cells were live CD3+CD8+, lacking CD19 and CD56, from PBMCs. The data were produced by immunoSEQ multiplex PCR, yet TCRdb's version contains in-frame clones alone and is incomplete. Of 18,000 or so clones in the sample, roughly 59% are singletons; the top ten hold approximately 16%. Per germline, CDR1 SGHTS and CDR2 YDEGEE. The CDR3 is made up of 15 amino acids. The trim removed 7 bases at V and 4 bases at J, leaving 6 bases unmatched.

The origin of this receptor is a human donor with melanoma. This chain joins TRBV5-8 and TRBJ2-7; 15 bases agree with TRBD2. The material sequenced was CD8+ T cells sorted from blood (inferred from file names), taken from a patient given nivolumab and ipilimumab in sequence. The CDR3 loop is CASPQGTSGRYEQYF. The CDR3 region has the DNA TGTGCCAGCCCCCAAGGGACTAGCGGGAGGTACGAGCAGTACTTC.